A single sample is the source of the 15 T cell receptor beta chains below, sequenced in a study of blood T cells in healthy people across ages. Together with a sample-barcoded 5' primer, a J-beta primer mix was included in a second PCR lasting roughly 7 to 11 cycles. TCRdb re-called the 5' RACE reads with MiXCR, one entry per CDR3 protein. The sample lists 550,000 to 750,000 distinct CDR3 sequences, 21% occurring once. The sample consisted of blood. The receptors stem from a man in his sixties or seventies in good health.

The chain recombines TRBV6-2 or TRBV6-3 with TRBJ2-1; the match to TRBD2 covers 7 bases. This CDR3 contains 17 residues. The ends lost 0 bases at V and 1 base at J; junction bases unmatched: 6. Germline values: CDR1 MNHEY, CDR2 SVGEGT. The CDR3 region is CASSYSKISGSYNEQFF. Written as DNA, the CDR3 is TGTGCCAGCAGTTACTCGAAGATTAGCGGGTCCTACAATGAGCAGTTCTTC.

This clonotype has ten or more counts. The rearrangement links TRBV29-1 to TRBJ2-5; 9 bases are a match to TRBD2. Germline values: CDR1 SQVTM, CDR2 ANQGSEA. The CDR3 contains 14 residues. With 6 bases clipped from V and 4 bases from J, the junction kept 9 bases outside the gene matches. CDR3 sequence reads: CSVDLGTSLETQYF. Written as DNA, the CDR3 is TGCAGCGTAGACCTTGGGACTAGCCTAGAGACCCAGTACTTC.

This clonotype appeared a few times. The rearrangement uses TRBV15 and TRBJ2-5; D gene ambiguous. The assigned J gene may be wrong: the sequence end matches TRBJ2-7 better. Germline V gene lookup returns CDR1 LNHNV and CDR2 YYDKDF (reference sequence). The CDR3 spans 12 residues. CDR3 region: CATSRVGYEQYF. The CDR3 nucleotides are TGTGCCACCAGCAGAGTTGGTTACGAGCAGTACTTC.

This clonotype has only a few counts. The chain has TRBV29-1 and TRBJ1-3; D call uncertain. Trimming left V 7 bases short and J 0 bases short, with 10 bases between. CDR3 length: 13 residues. Germline V gene data show CDR1 as SQVTM and CDR2 as ANQGSEA. CDR3 DNA: TGCAGCGCAGACGTGCGCTCTGGAAACACCATATATTTT. Its protein is CSADVRSGNTIYF.

Comments on this clonotype: The missing conserved phenylalanine or tryptophan at the end of this CDR3 makes a read error likely. This rearrangement joins TRBV15 to TRBJ2-7; D remains unclear. This CDR3 contains 15 residues. Trimming pared 1 base from V and 0 bases from J, leaving 10 bases between. Germline V gene lookup returns CDR1 LNHNV and CDR2 YYDKDF (reference sequence). Here the CDR3 reads CATSRGGSSSYEQYL. The DNA for the CDR3 is TGTGCCACCAGCAGAGGCGGATCGAGCTCCTACGAGCAGTACCTC.

The chain combines TRBV20-1 with TRBJ1-2; D is unresolved. V lost 3 bases, J lost 3 bases, and 2 bases lay in between. The length of the CDR3 is 10 residues. Per germline, CDR1 DFQATT and CDR2 SNEGSKA (reference sequence). The CDR3 DNA reads as TGCAGTGCTAGCGACTATGGCTACACCTTC. This translates into CSASDYGYTF.

V usage is TRBV7-2 and J usage is TRBJ2-1, with 8 bases matching TRBD2. The CDR3 has 16 amino acids. The J segment lost 4 bases and the V segment lost 1 base, leaving 6 bases of the junction unmatched. Per germline, CDR1 SGHTA and CDR2 FQGNSA. CDR3 sequence (DNA): TGTGCCAGCAGCTTAGACGGGGGGGCCGTATACAATGAGCAGTTCTTC. Its translation: CASSLDGGAVYNEQFF.

In its sample, this clonotype was seen a few times. This chain links TRBV21-1 with TRBJ2-2; whether TRBD1, the table's D call, matches the DNA was not checked. TRBV21-1 is annotated as a pseudogene. There are 16 residues in the CDR3. This chain's CDR3 is CASSITGTLNTGELFF. CDR3 nucleotide sequence: TGTGCCAGCAGCATAACCGGGACACTGAACACCGGGGAGCTGTTTTTT.

This clonotype was counted between two and nine times. This chain joins TRBV20-1 and TRBJ2-3, with D tentatively TRBD1 (6 bases). Germline loops: CDR1 DFQATT, CDR2 SNEGSKA (reference sequence). The CDR3 extends over 14 amino acids. Deletions cut 3 bases from V and 6 bases from J, with 16 bases between. The CDR3, as DNA: TGCAGTGCTAGTGGGCAGGGGAATTCCGATACGCAGTATTTT. Encoded protein: CSASGQGNSDTQYF.

There are many counts of this clonotype. The chain recombines TRBV6-6 with TRBJ2-7; TRBD2 agrees at 8 bases. CDR1 is MNHNY, CDR2 SVGAGI, per germline (reference sequence). The CDR3 extends over 14 amino acids. Unmatched junction bases numbered 3, after V lost 2 bases and J lost 3 bases. CDR3: CASSYVAGGYEQYF. CDR3 sequence (DNA): TGTGCCAGCAGTTACGTGGCGGGAGGCTACGAGCAGTACTTC.

This clonotype was detected a few times. The chain recombines TRBV18 with TRBJ2-2, with D hard to call. Trimming removed 0 bases at V and 3 bases at J, with 5 bases between. Germline CDR1 KGHSH, CDR2 LQKENI. The CDR3 sequence is 14 residues long. As DNA, the CDR3 is TGTGCCAGCTCACCACCGGATTACACCGGGGAGCTGTTTTTT. Translation: CASSPPDYTGELFF.

The chain has TRBV20-1 and TRBJ2-5, with 7 bases that match TRBD2. The J call may be faulty, since TRBJ2-7 better matches the DNA end. In germline, CDR1 is DFQATT, CDR2 SNEGSKA (reference sequence). The CDR3 is 14 residues long. DNA of the CDR3: TGCAGTGCTCTCCAGACAAGCGGGAACTACGAGCAGTACTTC. It is translated as CSALQTSGNYEQYF.

This clonotype has at least ten counts. The chain carries TRBV29-1 and TRBJ2-5; D is undetermined. The length of the CDR3 is 11 residues. Germline lookup yields CDR1 SQVTM and CDR2 ANQGSEA. V dropped 3 bases and J dropped 2 bases, with 4 bases sitting between them. The CDR3 nucleotides are TGCAGCGTTGATCAGCAAGAGACCCAGTACTTC. Its translation: CSVDQQETQYF.

This chain uses TRBV12-3 or TRBV12-4 with TRBJ1-1, with a tentative D call TRBD1 (5 bases). This CDR3 spans 14 amino acids. V gave up 5 bases and J gave up 6 bases, with 16 bases separating them. CDR3 DNA: TGTGCCAGCAGTCCAGGACACGGGAAGGCTGAAGCTTTCTTT. Protein: CASSPGHGKAEAFF.

The CDR3 region is CASKSGSLNEQFF. CDR3 DNA: TGCGCCAGCAAGAGCGGGAGCCTTAATGAGCAGTTCTTC. The chain has TRBV10-2 and TRBJ2-1; TRBD2 matches 8 bases. CDR1 and CDR2 from the germline V gene are WSHSY and SAAADI. The ends lost 7 bases at V and 7 bases at J; junction bases unmatched: 6. The CDR3 spans 13 residues.